The next 25 T cell receptor beta chains were all read from a single sample in a study of blood T cell repertoires in COVID-19. Measured with immunoSEQ multiplex PCR; TCRdb has only the in-frame clones, and not every one. Of about 240,000 clones listed, 85% to 90% are singletons. The sequencing sample was made of peripheral blood. All receptors come from a man in his sixties with acute or convalescent COVID-19.

In this sample, this clone turned up once. This sequence joins TRBV7-9 and TRBJ2-5, with 7 bases that match TRBD2. Germline CDR1 reads SEHNR; CDR2 reads FQNEAQ (reference sequence). The CDR3 contains 16 residues. J lost 1 base, V lost 2 bases, and 7 bases had no gene match. The CDR3 protein is CASSLWGGRSQETQYF. The CDR3 DNA is TGTGCCAGCAGCTTATGGGGCGGGAGAAGCCAAGAGACCCAGTACTTC.

The chain carries TRBV5-4 and TRBJ2-5; 7 bases are shared with TRBD2. Germline CDR1 is SGHNT and CDR2 is YYREEE (reference sequence). V lost 0 bases and J lost 2; bases outside the gene matches: 10. The CDR3 extends over 17 amino acids. The DNA for the CDR3 is TGTGCCAGCAGCTTGGGAGCGGGAACGGGCCCACAAGAGACCCAGTACTTC. Translated, it gives CASSLGAGTGPQETQYF.

The rearrangement uses TRBV15 and TRBJ1-1, with D perhaps TRBD1 (5 bases). Germline CDR1 reads LNHNV; CDR2 reads YYDKDF (reference sequence). The CDR3 runs 13 residues. The V gene lost 2 bases and the J gene lost 11 bases, with 15 bases spanning the gap. For the CDR3, the DNA is TGTGCCACCAGCAGAAGGCAGGGCCTAAGGGCTTTCTTT. It encodes CATSRRQGLRAFF.

This clone was seen only once. The chain couples TRBV19 to TRBJ1-5; possible D gene TRBD1, 5 bases. Trimming took off 6 bases at V and 5 bases at J, with 11 bases between the two ends. This CDR3 is built from 13 residues. The germline V gene has CDR1 LNHDA and CDR2 SQIVND (reference sequence). In nucleotides, the CDR3 is TGTGCCAGTAGCCAGACAGCGTATCAGCCCCAGCATTTT. This sequence encodes CASSQTAYQPQHF.

This CDR3 is CASSQDRGKETQYF. CDR3 DNA: TGCGCCAGCAGCCAAGATCGCGGTAAAGAGACCCAGTACTTC. This rearrangement joins TRBV4-3 to TRBJ2-5; D not resolved. V was pared by 0 bases and J by 3 bases, with 8 bases between. Germline V gene lookup returns CDR1 LGHNA and CDR2 YSLEER. This CDR3 region has 14 residues.

This chain links TRBV24-1 with TRBJ2-5; maybe TRBD2 (6 bases). Looked up from germline, CDR1 is KGHDR and CDR2 is SFDVKD. The ends were cut back, 9 bases at V and 5 bases at J, with 15 bases in the middle. This CDR3 is 13 amino acids long. The CDR3 spells CATGDSGWETQYF. The CDR3 DNA follows: TGTGCCACCGGGGACTCTGGGTGGGAGACCCAGTACTTC.

The CDR3 protein is CASSFGGAGGNEQFF. The CDR3 DNA sequence: TGTGCCAGCAGTTTTGGGGGGGCGGGAGGAAATGAGCAGTTCTTC. The chain is built from TRBV27 and TRBJ2-1; TRBD2 agrees at 8 bases. CDR3 size: 15 residues. Germline CDR1 and CDR2: MNHEY and SMNVEV (reference sequence). Trimming cost V 3 bases and J 7 bases; bases outside gene matches: 8.

The rearrangement uses TRBV10-3 and TRBJ2-2; TRBD1 is a possible D gene (5 bases). Looked up from germline, CDR1 is ENHRY and CDR2 is SYGVKD. CDR3 length: 13 amino acids. V dropped 6 bases and J dropped 4 bases, with 9 bases sitting between them. The CDR3 here is CAISDSSTGELFF. Written as DNA, the CDR3 is TGTGCCATCAGCGACAGTAGCACCGGGGAGCTGTTTTTT.

The chain uses TRBV5-6 and TRBJ2-5, with D perhaps TRBD2 (6 bases). Trimming shortened V by 1 base and J by 5 bases, and 18 bases separated the two germline ends. The length of the CDR3 is 16 residues. Germline lookup yields CDR1 SGHDT and CDR2 YYEEEE. The CDR3, as DNA: TGTGCCAGCAGCTTGTATTCATTTGGTCGGGGGGAGACCCAGTACTTC. It translates to CASSLYSFGRGETQYF.

This clone was counted between two and nine times. The chain employs TRBV5-1 and TRBJ1-2; TRBD1 agrees at 7 bases. Looked up from germline, CDR1 is SGHRS and CDR2 is YFSETQ. V shed 4 bases and J 3 bases; nucleotides not matched to a gene: 6. The CDR3 sequence is 14 residues long. The CDR3 reads CASSPTGVDYGYTF. The CDR3, as DNA: TGCGCCAGCAGCCCAACAGGGGTAGACTATGGCTACACCTTC.

The chain joins TRBV18 to TRBJ2-2; D may be TRBD1 (5 bases). Trimming took 2 bases from V and 2 from J, leaving 9 bases between them. From germline, CDR1 is KGHSH and CDR2 LQKENI. The CDR3 is 15 residues long. CDR3 protein: CASSPETDNTGELFF. The DNA for the CDR3 is TGTGCCAGCTCACCAGAGACAGATAACACCGGGGAGCTGTTTTTT.

This clone showed up just once. This sequence joins TRBV11-3 and TRBJ2-7; 8 nucleotides line up with TRBD1. Germline CDR1 and CDR2: SGHNT and YENEEA. The CDR3 length is 15 residues. J lost 7 bases, V lost 5 bases, and 13 bases had no gene match. The CDR3 protein is CASSNRQGKFGEQYF. CDR3 nucleotide sequence: TGTGCCAGCAGCAATAGACAGGGGAAGTTTGGTGAGCAGTACTTC.

The gene calls are TRBV7-2 and TRBJ1-2; TRBD1 matches at 7 bases. The germline V gene encodes CDR1 SGHTA and CDR2 FQGNSA. The trim removed 5 bases at V and 6 bases at J, leaving 9 bases unmatched. The CDR3 sequence is 14 residues long. CDR3 nucleotides: TGTGCCAGCAGCCCTATTCGAGGGGGCGATGGCTACACCTTC. Protein sequence: CASSPIRGGDGYTF. The full variable domain, rest sourced from reference TRBV7-2 and TRBJ1-2, is GAGVSQSPSNKVTEKGKDVELRCDPISGHTALYWYRQSLGQGLEFLIYFQGNSAPDKSGLPSDRFSAERTGGSVSTLTIQRTQQEDSAVYLCASSPIRGGDGYTFGSGTRLTVV.

The chain uses TRBV6-5 and TRBJ2-3; a weak D match, TRBD2 (6 bases). The length of the CDR3 is 16 residues. Germline V CDR1 and CDR2: MNHEY, SVGAGI. The V and J ends lost 0 bases and 2 bases respectively, with 12 bases between them. CDR3 DNA sequence: TGTGCCAGCAGTTACTCGATCCGGGAGATCACAGATACGCAGTATTTT. The encoded protein is CASSYSIREITDTQYF.

The chain employs TRBV28 and TRBJ2-1, with D possibly TRBD1 on 6 matching bases. Between the trimmed V and J ends, which lost 5 bases and 5 bases, there was a span of 16 bases. Germline V lookup: CDR1 MDHEN, CDR2 SYDVKM. This CDR3 has 15 residues. CDR3 region: CASSKTGTINNEQFF. The CDR3 coding sequence is TGTGCCAGCAGTAAGACCGGGACAATTAACAATGAGCAGTTCTTC.

The chain combines TRBV11-3 with TRBJ2-1, with 9 positions matching TRBD2. Trimming at V came to 4 bases and at J to 0 bases, leaving 10 bases not matched to a gene. This CDR3 is built from 18 residues. Germline V CDR1 and CDR2: SGHNT, YENEEA. CDR3 sequence (DNA): TGTGCCAGCAGCTCGGGACTAGCTAGGGGGGGCTCCTACAATGAGCAGTTCTTC. Translated, it gives CASSSGLARGGSYNEQFF.

J is TRBJ1-5 and V is TRBV28, with D perhaps TRBD1 (5 bases). Germline V gene sequence: CDR1 MDHEN, CDR2 SYDVKM. Trimming pared 3 bases from V and 6 bases from J, leaving 12 bases between. The CDR3 is 14 amino acids. The CDR3 reads CASSLRRGSQPQHF. The CDR3 DNA sequence: TGTGCCAGCAGTTTGAGGAGGGGAAGTCAGCCCCAGCATTTT.

The chain combines TRBV15 with TRBJ1-1, with D unclear. Trimming stripped 6 bases from V and 4 bases from J, with 18 bases between. Germline lookup yields CDR1 LNHNV and CDR2 YYDKDF (reference sequence). This CDR3 is built from 15 residues. The chain's CDR3 is CATRVGRGTGTEAFF. DNA for the CDR3: TGTGCCACCAGAGTCGGACGGGGAACGGGCACTGAAGCTTTCTTT.

The chain joins TRBV5-6 to TRBJ2-3, with D possibly being TRBD2 (5 bases). This CDR3 has 14 amino acids. V shed 1 base and J shed 1 base, with 7 bases lying between them. Germline values: CDR1 SGHDT, CDR2 YYEEEE. Here the CDR3 DNA reads TGTGCCAGCAGCTTGTTTAGCGGCACAGATACGCAGTATTTT. It is translated as CASSLFSGTDTQYF. Looking up the rest from reference TRBV5-6 and TRBJ2-3 gives the full variable domain: DAGVTQSPTHLIKTRGQQVTLRCSPKSGHDTVSWYQQALGQGPQFIFQYYEEEERQRGNFPDRFSGHQFPNYSSELNVNALLLGDSALYLCASSLFSGTDTQYFGPGTRLTVL.

The V gene is TRBV5-4, the J gene TRBJ2-7; TRBD1 matches at 7 bases. The CDR3 runs to 16 residues. Germline lookup yields CDR1 SGHNT and CDR2 YYREEE (reference sequence). With V trimmed by 5 bases and J by 2 bases, 13 bases remained unmatched. CDR3 DNA: TGTGCCAGCAGTCCGGTGGGGACAGTGTCCCCCTACGAGCAGTACTTC. It is translated as CASSPVGTVSPYEQYF.

This clone was detected once. The chain couples TRBV20-1 to TRBJ2-5; D is unclear. The CDR3 sequence is 11 residues long. Germline V gene lookup returns CDR1 DFQATT and CDR2 SNEGSKA (reference sequence). CDR3 DNA sequence: TGCAGCGCGGAACTCCAAGAGACCCAGTACTTC. Protein sequence: CSAELQETQYF.

The chain employs TRBV9 and TRBJ1-3, with a weak D call TRBD1 (5 bases). The CDR3 has 16 amino acids. Germline-derived CDR1 and CDR2 are SGDLS and YYNGEE. V was shortened by 5 bases and J by 0 bases, with 15 bases between the two germline ends. CDR3 region: CASSPGGGSSGNTIYF. The CDR3 DNA reads TGTGCCAGCAGTCCCGGGGGGGGTTCCTCTGGAAACACCATATATTTT.

The rearrangement joins TRBV6-5 to TRBJ1-4, with D possibly TRBD1 on 6 matching bases. Trimming cost V 0 bases and J 5 bases, with 13 bases left between them. This CDR3 is 16 amino acids long. Germline CDR1 MNHEY, CDR2 SVGAGI. The CDR3 region is CASSYSVGGGNEKLFF. The CDR3 coding sequence is TGTGCCAGCAGTTACTCGGTGGGAGGGGGAAATGAAAAACTGTTTTTT.

In regard to this clone: This sample includes further DNA sequences coding for the same CDR3. This chain uses TRBV9 with TRBJ2-1, with 9 bases identical to TRBD1. There are 15 residues in the CDR3. Germline V lookup: CDR1 SGDLS, CDR2 YYNGEE. The V and J ends lost 5 bases and 4 bases, in that order; junction bases with no gene match: 7. CDR3 nucleotide sequence: TGTGCCAGCAGGGGGCCGGGACAGGGATACAATGAGCAGTTCTTC. Translating gives CASRGPGQGYNEQFF.

This chain links TRBV5-1 with TRBJ2-5, with 10 bases matching TRBD1. In germline, CDR1 is SGHRS, CDR2 YFSETQ. The CDR3 sequence is 15 residues long. V dropped 6 bases and J dropped 1; count of bases not matched to a gene: 6. The CDR3 loop reads CASTDRGRSQETQYF. The CDR3 nucleotides read TGCGCCAGCACAGACAGGGGGCGAAGCCAAGAGACCCAGTACTTC.